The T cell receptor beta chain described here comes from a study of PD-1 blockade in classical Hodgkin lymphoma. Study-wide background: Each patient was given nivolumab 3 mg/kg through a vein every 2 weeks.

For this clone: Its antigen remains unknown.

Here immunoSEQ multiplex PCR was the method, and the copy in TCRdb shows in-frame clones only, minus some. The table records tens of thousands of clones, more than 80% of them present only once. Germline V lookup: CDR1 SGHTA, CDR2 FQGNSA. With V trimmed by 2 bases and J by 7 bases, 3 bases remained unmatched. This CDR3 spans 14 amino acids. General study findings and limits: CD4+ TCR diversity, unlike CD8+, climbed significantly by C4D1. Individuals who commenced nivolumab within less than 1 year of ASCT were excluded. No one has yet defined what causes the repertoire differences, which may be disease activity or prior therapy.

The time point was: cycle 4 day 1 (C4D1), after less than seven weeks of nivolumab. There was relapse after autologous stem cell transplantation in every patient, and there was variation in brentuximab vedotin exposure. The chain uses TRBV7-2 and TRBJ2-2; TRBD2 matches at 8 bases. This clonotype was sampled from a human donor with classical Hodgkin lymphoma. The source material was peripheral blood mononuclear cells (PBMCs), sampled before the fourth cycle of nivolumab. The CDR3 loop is CASSLRTSIGELFF. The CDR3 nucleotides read TGTGCCAGCAGCTTAAGGACTAGCATCGGGGAGCTGTTTTTT.